These 24 T cell receptor beta chains were all obtained from the same sample, sequenced in a study of early T cells in non-severe SARS-CoV-2 infection. From the 5' RACE reads, TCRdb called clonotypes with MiXCR, one entry per CDR3 protein. The data show 40,000 to 60,000 distinct CDR3 sequences, 6.2% seen once. The source was whole blood, collected at baseline. The receptors derive from an adult who was a healthcare worker with PCR-confirmed SARS-CoV-2 infection or an uninfected control (not recorded which).

In this sample, this clonotype turned up many times. The chain links TRBV6-1 to TRBJ2-3; D gene ambiguous. This CDR3 is 14 amino acids long. Trimming removed 6 bases from V and 2 bases from J, with 12 bases in between. Germline V gene data show CDR1 as MNHNS and CDR2 as SASEGT. The CDR3 bases are TGTGCCAGCAGCCACGGTCTTTACACAGATACGCAGTATTTT. The encoded protein is CASSHGLYTDTQYF.

This clonotype was seen at least ten times. This sequence joins TRBV28 and TRBJ1-2; TRBD1 is a possible D gene (5 bases). The CDR3 runs to 14 residues. Germline V gene lookup returns CDR1 MDHEN and CDR2 SYDVKM. The V end lost 11 bases, the J end lost 2 bases, and 18 bases lay between the germline ends. CDR3 loop: CAGGSVGGNYGYTF. The CDR3 DNA reads TGTGCCGGCGGCTCCGTGGGGGGAAACTATGGCTACACCTTC.

This clonotype was observed a few times. This chain links TRBV5-4 with TRBJ2-1; unclear D gene. Trimming took 2 bases from V and 9 from J, leaving 6 bases between them. The length of the CDR3 is 11 residues. The germline CDR1 and CDR2 sequences are SGHNT and YYREEE (reference sequence). The CDR3, as DNA: TGTGCCAGCAGCTTCCTACTTGAGCAGTTCTTC. Protein sequence: CASSFLLEQFF.

This clonotype was seen at least ten times. V and J are TRBV7-9 and TRBJ2-7; D is perhaps TRBD1 (5 bases). Trimming took 10 bases from V and 3 from J, leaving 19 bases between them. Germline CDR1 is SEHNR and CDR2 is FQNEAQ (reference sequence). This CDR3 spans 14 amino acids. The CDR3 region is CAIERGRKGYEQYF. For the CDR3, the DNA is TGTGCCATCGAAAGGGGCAGGAAAGGCTACGAGCAGTACTTC.

This clonotype was counted a few times. The chain joins TRBV3-1 to TRBJ2-1; 7 positions agree with TRBD2. Germline V lookup: CDR1 LGHDT, CDR2 YNNKEL (reference sequence). The ends lost 3 bases at V and 7 bases at J; junction bases unmatched: 15. CDR3 length: 17 amino acids. CDR3 DNA sequence: TGTGCCAGCAGCCACCAAACGGGACTCGGGGAGGGGAATGAGCAGTTCTTC. Its translation is CASSHQTGLGEGNEQFF.

The gene calls are TRBV9 and TRBJ1-4; TRBD1 matches 8 bases. Germline values: CDR1 SGDLS, CDR2 YYNGEE. The CDR3 contains 15 residues. J gave up 8 bases and V 3 bases, and 9 bases lay outside the gene matches. The CDR3 sequence is CASSAAGTGREKLFF. The CDR3 DNA sequence: TGTGCCAGCAGCGCGGCCGGGACAGGACGAGAAAAACTGTTTTTT.

The CDR3 nucleotides are TGTGCCAGCAGCTTGGACGCCCATGGCTACACCTTC. Amino acid sequence: CASSLDAHGYTF. This sequence joins TRBV5-6 and TRBJ1-2; the D is unclear. Germline loops: CDR1 SGHDT, CDR2 YYEEEE. There are 12 residues in the CDR3. V was trimmed by 0 bases and J by 6 bases, leaving 6 bases between them. The full variable domain, completed using reference TRBV5-6 and TRBJ1-2, is DAGVTQSPTHLIKTRGQQVTLRCSPKSGHDTVSWYQQALGQGPQFIFQYYEEEERQRGNFPDRFSGHQFPNYSSELNVNALLLGDSALYLCASSLDAHGYTFGSGTRLTVV.

This chain connects TRBV28 to TRBJ2-7; D is ambiguous. The CDR3 totals 13 residues. CDR1 is MDHEN, CDR2 SYDVKM, per germline. V was pared by 5 bases and J by 4 bases, with 12 bases between. CDR3 DNA sequence: TGTGCCAGCAGTCTTAAGAGCTATTACGAGCAGTACTTC. It translates to CASSLKSYYEQYF.

This sequence joins TRBV14 and TRBJ2-3; D is tentatively TRBD1 or TRBD2 (6 bases each). Trimming stripped 0 bases from V and 0 bases from J, with 10 bases between. The CDR3 has 16 amino acids. CDR1 and CDR2 (germline): SGHDN, FVKESK. In DNA form, the CDR3 reads TGTGCCAGCAGCCAAGAACGGGGGCTGAGCACAGATACGCAGTATTTT. Amino acids: CASSQERGLSTDTQYF. Looking up the rest from reference TRBV14 and TRBJ2-3 gives the full variable domain: EAGVTQFPSHSVIEKGQTVTLRCDPISGHDNLYWYRRVMGKEIKFLLHFVKESKQDESGMPNNRFLAERTGGTYSTLKVQPAELEDSGVYFCASSQERGLSTDTQYFGPGTRLTVL.

This chain links TRBV5-4 with TRBJ2-1; 11 bases line up with TRBD2. Germline CDR1 SGHNT, CDR2 YYREEE (reference sequence). Trimming took 4 bases from V and 8 from J; bases not matched to a gene: 11. The CDR3 runs to 16 residues. The CDR3 is CASSPVTSGSGDEQFF. CDR3 DNA sequence: TGTGCCAGCAGCCCCGTAACTAGCGGGAGCGGTGATGAGCAGTTCTTC.

This clonotype has ten or more counts. V is TRBV6-5 and J is TRBJ1-5; TRBD1 aligns across 7 bases. CDR1 MNHEY and CDR2 SVGAGI come from the germline V gene. The CDR3 loop spans 14 amino acids. V trimming: 6 bases; J trimming: 0 bases; junction bases outside the gene matches: 2. The CDR3 sequence: CASRSGGSNQPQHF. The CDR3 bases are TGTGCCAGCAGGTCAGGGGGTAGCAATCAGCCCCAGCATTTT.

A few counts support this clonotype. The chain joins TRBV11-1 to TRBJ2-7, with D maybe TRBD1 (6 bases). The CDR3 has 14 residues. Germline CDR1 is SGHAT and CDR2 is FQDESV (reference sequence). With 5 bases removed from V and 3 bases from J, the gap between germline ends came to 14 bases. CDR3 in DNA: TGTGCCAGCAGCCAGACAGGAACTCGCTACGAGCAGTACTTC. The encoded protein is CASSQTGTRYEQYF.

In this sample, this clonotype turned up a few times. The rearrangement uses TRBV5-6 and TRBJ2-2; D gene ambiguous. V lost 0 bases, J lost 3 bases, and 9 bases lay in between. The CDR3 spans 15 residues. Germline CDR1 reads SGHDT; CDR2 reads YYEEEE. DNA of the CDR3: TGTGCCAGCAGCTTGGTCGCCTCCTACACCGGGGAGCTGTTTTTT. This gives the protein CASSLVASYTGELFF. The variable domain in full, completed from reference TRBV5-6 and TRBJ2-2, reads DAGVTQSPTHLIKTRGQQVTLRCSPKSGHDTVSWYQQALGQGPQFIFQYYEEEERQRGNFPDRFSGHQFPNYSSELNVNALLLGDSALYLCASSLVASYTGELFFGEGSRLTVL.

The rearrangement joins TRBV7-2 to TRBJ2-7; TRBD2 matches 9 bases. The CDR3 runs 15 residues. Germline values: CDR1 SGHTA, CDR2 FQGNSA. V gave up 1 base and J gave up 4 bases; unmatched junction bases: 5. The CDR3 reads CASSLGASGVYEQYF. The DNA of the CDR3 is TGTGCCAGCAGCTTAGGCGCTAGCGGGGTTTACGAGCAGTACTTC.

This clonotype was recorded many times. The J gene is TRBJ1-2, the V gene TRBV11-2; a weak D match, TRBD1 (5 bases). Germline V lookup: CDR1 SGHAT, CDR2 FQNNGV. V was pared by 4 bases and J by 4 bases, with 10 bases between. There are 13 residues in the CDR3. CDR3 residues: CASSSQGVYGYTF. The CDR3 nucleotides read TGTGCCAGCAGCTCTCAAGGGGTCTATGGCTACACCTTC.

J is TRBJ1-1 and V is TRBV6-2 or TRBV6-3, with a tentative D call TRBD1 (6 bases). Trimming stripped 6 bases from V and 4 bases from J, with 15 bases between. Germline V CDR1 and CDR2: MNHEY, SVGEGT. The CDR3 spans 14 residues. CDR3 DNA sequence: TGTGCCAGCAGGAAGATACAGGGCGTCACTGAAGCTTTCTTT. It translates to CASRKIQGVTEAFF.

This clonotype has ten or more counts. The V gene is TRBV6-1, the J gene TRBJ2-3, with TRBD2 matching over 7 bases. V was pared by 1 base and J by 4 bases, with 8 bases of the junction left unmatched. Germline V gene sequence: CDR1 MNHNS, CDR2 SASEGT. The CDR3 is 16 residues long. In nucleotides, the CDR3 is TGTGCCAGCAGTGAAGGCCTCTCTCGGGGGGCAGATACGCAGTATTTT. Protein sequence: CASSEGLSRGADTQYF.

This clonotype appeared a few times. The junction does not match germline at one end; this may be a read error. The rearrangement uses TRBV7-7 and TRBJ2-5, with D perhaps matching TRBD1 (5 bases). The germline gives CDR1 SSHAT, CDR2 FNYEAQ (reference sequence). This CDR3 has 15 amino acids. CDR3 nucleotides: TGTGCTAGCAGCTTAGGGGCTAGACCGCAAGAGACCCAGTACTTC. Translated: CASSLGARPQETQYF.

This clonotype was seen repeatedly, ten times or more. The DNA is left out, because the CDR3 cannot be placed on it with certainty; the CDR3 is given as TCRdb lists it. The chain carries TRBV25-1 and TRBJ1-2; the table calls TRBD1, which could not be checked here. Germline CDR1 reads MGHDK; CDR2 reads SYGVNS. The CDR3 is 12 amino acids long, termini counted. The CDR3 sequence: CASSGEFGSGNF.

This clonotype was observed a few times. The chain combines TRBV6-6 with TRBJ2-2; 7 nucleotides agree with TRBD1. CDR1 and CDR2 from the germline V gene are MNHNY and SVGAGI (reference sequence). Trimming cost V 0 bases and J 6 bases; bases outside gene matches: 1. The length of the CDR3 is 14 residues. The CDR3 sequence: CASSYSGQPGELFF. DNA for the CDR3: TGTGCCAGCAGTTACTCGGGACAGCCCGGGGAGCTGTTTTTT.

The chain is built from TRBV5-1 and TRBJ2-2; D gene unclear. CDR3 length: 13 amino acids. Germline CDR1 is SGHRS and CDR2 is YFSETQ. V shed 0 bases and J shed 5 bases, with 5 bases lying between them. CDR3 bases: TGCGCCAGCAGCTTGGTGCTTACCGGGGAGCTGTTTTTT. Protein: CASSLVLTGELFF.

This clonotype was detected ten times or more. V and J are TRBV7-9 and TRBJ2-2, with 12 nucleotides matching TRBD2. Losses at the gene ends were 6 bases for V and 2 bases for J; bases not matched to a gene: 7. Germline assignment: CDR1 SEHNR and CDR2 FQNEAQ (reference sequence). The CDR3 extends over 17 amino acids. CDR3 loop: CASRSLAGGQNTGELFF. Here the CDR3 DNA reads TGTGCCAGCAGATCCCTAGCGGGAGGGCAAAACACCGGGGAGCTGTTTTTT.

This clonotype was seen repeatedly, ten times or more. The genes are TRBV19 and TRBJ2-1, with D perhaps being TRBD1 or TRBD2 (5 bases each). There are 14 residues in the CDR3. Trimming removed 5 bases at V and 0 bases at J, with 8 bases between. CDR1 LNHDA and CDR2 SQIVND come from the germline V gene (reference sequence). The CDR3 here is CASSEGNSYNEQFF. DNA for the CDR3: TGTGCCAGTAGTGAGGGGAACTCCTACAATGAGCAGTTCTTC.

This clonotype came up many times. This chain joins TRBV6-2 or TRBV6-3 and TRBJ2-3, with D uncertain. CDR1 is MNHEY, CDR2 SVGEGT, per germline. This CDR3 is 11 amino acids long. V lost 2 bases and J lost 12, with 9 bases in between. CDR3 DNA: TGTGCCAGCAGTTACGGAAATATCCAGTATTTT. This gives the protein CASSYGNIQYF.